The present entry profiles one T cell receptor (beta chain) with its context. The antigen it binds to is not known. The input lacks base qualities; no much larger clone sits a single base away. The sample is drawn from a study of control samples from healthy donors and cancer patients (TCRdb year 2020). The method was the immunoSEQ multiplex PCR assay. TCRdb retrieved this table from immuneACCESS and kept in-frame rearrangements only. Not all clones are present; in checked studies, unresolved V genes account for under half, and no reason is known for the remainder. Here the sample has under 70,000 clones; roughly 90% occur a single time. The ten largest clones take up roughly 3.8% of the sample. The V and J ends are trimmed by 3 bases and 0 bases, leaving 12 bases between them. As encoded in the germline V gene (reference sequence), CDR1 is LNHDA while CDR2 is SQIVND. CDR3 length: 16 amino acids, cysteine to phenylalanine. Of all the DNA, just the CDR3 is kept, 48 bases in frame from base 1.

Sequences were obtained from blood. This receptor was identified in a man aged 50 or older in good health. In this chain, TRBV19 is recombined with TRBJ1-3; a confident D gene designation cannot be given. The CDR3 is CASSIATRASGNTIYF. The nucleotide sequence is TGTGCCAGTAGTATTGCCACGCGCGCCTCTGGAAACACCATATATTTT.